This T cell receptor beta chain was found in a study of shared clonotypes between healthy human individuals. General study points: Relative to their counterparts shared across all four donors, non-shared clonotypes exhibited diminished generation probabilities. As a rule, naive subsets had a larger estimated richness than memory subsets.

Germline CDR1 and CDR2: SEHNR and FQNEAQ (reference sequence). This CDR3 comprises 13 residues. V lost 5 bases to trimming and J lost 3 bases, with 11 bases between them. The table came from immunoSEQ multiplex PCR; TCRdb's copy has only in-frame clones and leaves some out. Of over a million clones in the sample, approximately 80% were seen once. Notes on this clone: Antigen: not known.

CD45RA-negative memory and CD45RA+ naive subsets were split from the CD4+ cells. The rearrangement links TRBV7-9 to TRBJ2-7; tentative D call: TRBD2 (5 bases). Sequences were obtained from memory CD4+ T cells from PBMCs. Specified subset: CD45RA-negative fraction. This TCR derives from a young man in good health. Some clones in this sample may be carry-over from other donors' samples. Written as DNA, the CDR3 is TGTGCCAGCAGCACCACTAGGATCTACGAGCAGTACTTC. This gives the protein CASSTTRIYEQYF.